A selection of T cell receptor beta chains follows, all from one sample in a study of T cells in Graves' hyperthyroidism and ophthalmopathy. TCRdb analysed the multiplex PCR reads with MiXCR anew, one entry per CDR3 protein. The table lists approximately 400,000 distinct CDR3 sequences, 20% to 25% of them singletons. Specimen: blood. The source of these receptors is a man aged 45 to 65 with Graves' hyperthyroidism. Both conserved end residues are part of each CDR3. The order of the fields is V gene, clone size, J gene, D gene, CDR3 protein, CDR3 DNA. A D gene is named only where the DNA matches it firmly. Clone size, where shown, is once, few, many, or a class for clones that have expanded.

V gene: TRBV11-2
clone size: .
J gene: TRBJ2-2
D gene: .
CDR3 protein: CASSSRAGGINTGELFF
CDR3 DNA: TGTGCCAGCAGCTCTAGGGCGGGCGGAATTAACACCGGGGAGCTGTTTTTT

V gene: TRBV20-1
clone size: .
J gene: TRBJ2-7
D gene: .
CDR3 protein: CSARDQARAYEQYF
CDR3 DNA: TGCAGTGCTAGAGATCAAGCGCGAGCCTACGAGCAGTACTTC

V gene: TRBV3-1
clone size: .
J gene: TRBJ2-2
D gene: TRBD2
CDR3 protein: CAGSQGSSGSPGELFF
CDR3 DNA: TGTGCCGGCAGCCAAGGTAGTAGCGGGAGCCCCGGGGAGCTGTTTTTT

V gene: TRBV15
clone size: .
J gene: TRBJ1-2
D gene: .
CDR3 protein: CATSRDRVNYGYTF
CDR3 DNA: TGTGCCACCAGCAGAGATAGGGTCAACTATGGCTACACCTTC

V gene: TRBV9
clone size: .
J gene: TRBJ2-7
D gene: TRBD2
CDR3 protein: CASSVFLRDRVGTSGRAYYEQYF
CDR3 DNA: TGTGCCAGCAGCGTGTTCCTACGGGACAGGGTAGGGACTAGCGGGAGGGCCTATTACGAGCAGTACTTC

V gene: TRBV20-1
clone size: few
J gene: TRBJ2-1
D gene: .
CDR3 protein: CSARDGAAAHNEQFF
CDR3 DNA: TGCAGTGCTAGAGATGGGGCGGCGGCACACAATGAGCAGTTCTTC

V gene: TRBV6-5
clone size: few
J gene: TRBJ1-1
D gene: .
CDR3 protein: CASSYSSNTEAFF
CDR3 DNA: TGTGCCAGCAGTTACTCGAGTAACACTGAAGCTTTCTTT

V gene: TRBV12-3/TRBV12-4
clone size: .
J gene: TRBJ1-3
D gene: .
CDR3 protein: CASSLVSPTLGNTIYF
CDR3 DNA: TGTGCCAGCAGTTTAGTCAGCCCTACACTCGGAAACACCATATATTTT

V gene: TRBV6-1
clone size: few
J gene: TRBJ2-3
D gene: .
CDR3 protein: CASSVGQRKSSTDTQYF
CDR3 DNA: TGTGCCAGCAGTGTGGGACAAAGGAAGTCTAGCACAGATACGCAGTATTTT

V gene: TRBV10-3
clone size: .
J gene: TRBJ2-1
D gene: .
CDR3 protein: CAISDLSNSYNEQFF
CDR3 DNA: TGTGCCATCAGTGACCTGTCGAACTCCTACAATGAGCAGTTCTTC

V gene: TRBV7-9
clone size: few
J gene: TRBJ2-3
D gene: TRBD1
CDR3 protein: CASSPGQGAPDTQYF
CDR3 DNA: TGTGCCAGCAGCCCCGGACAGGGAGCCCCAGATACGCAGTATTTT

V gene: TRBV4-2
clone size: .
J gene: TRBJ2-7
D gene: .
CDR3 protein: CASSQDWGSYEQYF
CDR3 DNA: TGTGCCAGCAGCCAAGATTGGGGCTCCTACGAGCAGTACTTC

V gene: TRBV24-1
clone size: .
J gene: TRBJ2-5
D gene: .
CDR3 protein: CATSVAGASRETQYF
CDR3 DNA: TGTGCCACCAGTGTGGCGGGGGCCTCTAGAGAGACCCAGTACTTC

V gene: TRBV11-2
clone size: few
J gene: TRBJ2-5
D gene: TRBD2
CDR3 protein: CASSLEGVSGRTETQYF
CDR3 DNA: TGTGCCAGCAGCTTAGAAGGCGTCAGCGGGAGAACAGAGACCCAGTACTTC

V gene: TRBV20-1
clone size: .
J gene: TRBJ2-5
D gene: .
CDR3 protein: CSAKGDTRGSSQETQYF
CDR3 DNA: TGCAGTGCAAAGGGAGACACCCGGGGATCCTCCCAAGAGACCCAGTACTTC

V gene: TRBV27
clone size: many
J gene: TRBJ2-1
D gene: .
CDR3 protein: CASSPALRSYNEQFF
CDR3 DNA: TGTGCCAGCAGCCCCGCCCTGCGCTCCTACAATGAGCAGTTCTTC

V gene: TRBV20-1
clone size: few
J gene: TRBJ2-3
D gene: .
CDR3 protein: CSARRLPDTQYF
CDR3 DNA: TGCAGTGCTAGACGCCTCCCAGATACGCAGTATTTT